This T cell receptor beta chain originates from a study of cytomegalovirus exposure and HLA in healthy donors. Study at large: The study's early data release held about 85 million unique TCRs from HLA-typed donors. Whole-study findings and limits: Differences between HLA loci emerged in a later analysis of TCR association rates, with DRB1 most and HLA-C fewest.

The CDR3 totals 18 residues. In germline, CDR1 is SGHVS, CDR2 FNYEAQ. V dropped 1 base and J dropped 2; count of bases not matched to a gene: 13. This clone was seen more than once but under ten times. Its target is unknown. Whereas donors were nominally healthy upon sampling, unrecorded immune exposures were probable. Researchers ran the PCR with 60 Vbeta and 13 Jbeta primers. The table came from immunoSEQ multiplex PCR; TCRdb's copy has only in-frame clones and leaves some out. Of 110,000 to 150,000 clones detected, roughly 10% appear once; the ten largest clones hold less than 2%. This clonotype was sampled from a male donor in good health and CMV-seronegative. The V call is TRBV7-6, the J call TRBJ1-2, with 7 bases that match TRBD1. Sequenced sample: PBMCs. The CDR3 region has the DNA TGTGCCAGCAGCTTAGTTACGGCGGAGGGGGCTGAGAACTATGGCTACACCTTC. It translates to CASSLVTAEGAENYGYTF.